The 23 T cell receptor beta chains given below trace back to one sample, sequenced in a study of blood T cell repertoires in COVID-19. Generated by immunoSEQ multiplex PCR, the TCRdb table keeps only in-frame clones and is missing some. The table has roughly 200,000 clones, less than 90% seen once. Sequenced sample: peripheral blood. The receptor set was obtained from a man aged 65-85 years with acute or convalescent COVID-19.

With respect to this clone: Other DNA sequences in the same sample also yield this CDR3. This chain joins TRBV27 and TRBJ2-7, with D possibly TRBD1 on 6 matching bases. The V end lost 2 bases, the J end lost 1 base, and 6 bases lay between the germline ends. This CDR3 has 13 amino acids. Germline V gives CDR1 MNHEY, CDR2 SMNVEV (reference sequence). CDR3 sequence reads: CASSLQGSYEQYF. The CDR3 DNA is TGTGCCAGCAGTTTACAGGGGTCCTACGAGCAGTACTTC.

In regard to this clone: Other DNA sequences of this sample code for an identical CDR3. The CDR3 loop reads CASSVSGSGNEQYF. CDR3 DNA: TGTGCCAGCAGCGTTAGCGGGAGTGGCAACGAGCAGTACTTC. The rearrangement links TRBV9 to TRBJ2-7, with 9 positions matching TRBD2. J lost 5 bases, V lost 2 bases, and 5 bases had no gene match. This CDR3 region has 14 residues. The germline gives CDR1 SGDLS, CDR2 YYNGEE.

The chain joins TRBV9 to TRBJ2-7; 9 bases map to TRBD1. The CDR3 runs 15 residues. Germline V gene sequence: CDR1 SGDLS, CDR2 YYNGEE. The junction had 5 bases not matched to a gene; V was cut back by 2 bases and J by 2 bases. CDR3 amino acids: CASSVAGTGPYEQYF. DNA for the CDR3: TGTGCCAGCAGCGTCGCCGGGACAGGGCCCTACGAGCAGTACTTC.

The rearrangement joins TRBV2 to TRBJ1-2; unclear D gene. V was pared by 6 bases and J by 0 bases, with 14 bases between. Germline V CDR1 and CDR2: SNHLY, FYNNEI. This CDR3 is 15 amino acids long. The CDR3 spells CASRTALIANYGYTF. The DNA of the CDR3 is TGTGCCAGCAGAACTGCCCTGATTGCTAACTATGGCTACACCTTC.

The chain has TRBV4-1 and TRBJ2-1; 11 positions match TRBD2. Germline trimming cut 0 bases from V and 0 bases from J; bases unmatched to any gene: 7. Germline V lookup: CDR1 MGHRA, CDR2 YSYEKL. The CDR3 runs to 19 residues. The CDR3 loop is CASSQEGLAASSSYNEQFF. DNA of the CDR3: TGCGCCAGCAGCCAAGAGGGACTAGCGGCCTCGAGCTCCTACAATGAGCAGTTCTTC.

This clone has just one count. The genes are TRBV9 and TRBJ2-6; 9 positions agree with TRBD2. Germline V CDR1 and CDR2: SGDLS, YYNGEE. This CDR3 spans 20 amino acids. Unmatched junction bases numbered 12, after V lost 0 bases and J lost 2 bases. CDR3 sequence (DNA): TGTGCCAGCAGCGTAGTAGCGGGGGACCCCATGGGCCCTGGGGCCAACGTCCTGACTTTC. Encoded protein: CASSVVAGDPMGPGANVLTF.

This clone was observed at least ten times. CDR3 region: CASSPGQGVGQPQHF. As DNA, the CDR3 is TGTGCCAGCAGCCCAGGACAGGGGGTCGGTCAGCCCCAGCATTTT. The chain recombines TRBV7-9 with TRBJ1-5, with 10 positions matching TRBD1. The CDR3 spans 15 residues. Trimming at V came to 5 bases and at J to 6 bases, leaving 7 bases not matched to a gene. Per the germline V gene, CDR1 is SEHNR and CDR2 is FQNEAQ (reference sequence).

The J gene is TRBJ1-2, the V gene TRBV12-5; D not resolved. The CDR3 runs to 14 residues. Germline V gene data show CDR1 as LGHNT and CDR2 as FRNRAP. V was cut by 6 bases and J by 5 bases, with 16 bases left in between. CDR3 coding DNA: TGTGCTAGTGGACCAGGACGGGGTCCATATGGCTACACCTTC. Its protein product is CASGPGRGPYGYTF.

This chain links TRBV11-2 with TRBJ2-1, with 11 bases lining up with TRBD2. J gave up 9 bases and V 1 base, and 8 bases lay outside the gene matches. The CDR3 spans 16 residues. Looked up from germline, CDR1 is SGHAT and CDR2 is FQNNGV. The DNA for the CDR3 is TGTGCCAGCAGCTTAGTTACTAGCGGGAGCGGCGTTGAGCAGTTCTTC. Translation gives CASSLVTSGSGVEQFF.

CDR3 amino acids: CATLGYTF. The CDR3 DNA reads as TGTGCCACTCTAGGCTACACCTTC. The chain carries TRBV21-1 and TRBJ1-2. TRBV21-1 constitutes a pseudogene. This CDR3 has 8 amino acids.

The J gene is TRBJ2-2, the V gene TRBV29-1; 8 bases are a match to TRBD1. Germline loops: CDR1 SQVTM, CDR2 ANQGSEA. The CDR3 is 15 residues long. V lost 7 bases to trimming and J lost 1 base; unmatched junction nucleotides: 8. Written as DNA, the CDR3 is TGCAGCGCTGGGTCGGGACAGGTGAACACCGGGGAGCTGTTTTTT. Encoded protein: CSAGSGQVNTGELFF.

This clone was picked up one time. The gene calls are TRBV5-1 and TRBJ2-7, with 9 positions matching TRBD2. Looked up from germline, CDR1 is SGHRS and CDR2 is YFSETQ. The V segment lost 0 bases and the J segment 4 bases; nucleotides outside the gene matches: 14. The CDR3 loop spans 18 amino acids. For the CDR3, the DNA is TGCGCCAGCAGCTTGGCGGTCACGCGCGGGAGGGCCGTTTACGAGCAGTACTTC. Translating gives CASSLAVTRGRAVYEQYF.

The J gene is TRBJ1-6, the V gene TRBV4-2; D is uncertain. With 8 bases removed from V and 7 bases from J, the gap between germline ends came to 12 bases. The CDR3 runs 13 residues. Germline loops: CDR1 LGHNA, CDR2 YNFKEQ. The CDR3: CASAGEPNSPLHF. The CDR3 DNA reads TGTGCCAGCGCCGGTGAACCCAATTCACCCCTCCACTTT.

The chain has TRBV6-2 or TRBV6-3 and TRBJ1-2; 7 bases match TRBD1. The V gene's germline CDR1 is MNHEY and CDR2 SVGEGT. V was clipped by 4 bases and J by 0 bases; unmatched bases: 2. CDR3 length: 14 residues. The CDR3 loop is CASSLGQTNYGYTF. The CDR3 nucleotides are TGTGCCAGCAGTTTGGGACAGACTAACTATGGCTACACCTTC.

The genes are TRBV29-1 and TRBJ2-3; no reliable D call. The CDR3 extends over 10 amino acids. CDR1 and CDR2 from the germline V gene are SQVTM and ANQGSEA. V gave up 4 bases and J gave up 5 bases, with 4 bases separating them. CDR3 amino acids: CSVVGDTQYF. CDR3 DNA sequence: TGCAGCGTTGTCGGAGATACGCAGTATTTT.

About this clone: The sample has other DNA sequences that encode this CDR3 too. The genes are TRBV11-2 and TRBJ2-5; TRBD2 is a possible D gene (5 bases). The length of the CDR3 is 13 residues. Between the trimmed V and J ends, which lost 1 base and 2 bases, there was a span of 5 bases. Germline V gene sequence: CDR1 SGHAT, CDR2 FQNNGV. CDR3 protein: CASSLGTQETQYF. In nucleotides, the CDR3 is TGTGCCAGCAGCTTAGGGACTCAAGAGACCCAGTACTTC.

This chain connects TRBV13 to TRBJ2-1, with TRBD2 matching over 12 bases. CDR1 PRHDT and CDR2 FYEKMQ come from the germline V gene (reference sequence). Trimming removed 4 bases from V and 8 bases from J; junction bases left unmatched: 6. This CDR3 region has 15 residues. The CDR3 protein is CASSYWTSGNYEQFF. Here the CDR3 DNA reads TGTGCCAGCAGCTACTGGACTAGCGGGAACTATGAGCAGTTCTTC.

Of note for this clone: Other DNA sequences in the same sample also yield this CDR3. The CDR3 nucleotides read TGTGCCAGCAGCGTAGCGGGACTAGGGTACAATGAGCAGTTCTTC. Its protein is CASSVAGLGYNEQFF. V gene TRBV9 combines with J gene TRBJ2-1, with 8 bases identical to TRBD2. The CDR3 sequence is 15 residues long. Germline assignment: CDR1 SGDLS and CDR2 YYNGEE. J gave up 4 bases and V 0 bases, and 3 bases lay outside the gene matches.

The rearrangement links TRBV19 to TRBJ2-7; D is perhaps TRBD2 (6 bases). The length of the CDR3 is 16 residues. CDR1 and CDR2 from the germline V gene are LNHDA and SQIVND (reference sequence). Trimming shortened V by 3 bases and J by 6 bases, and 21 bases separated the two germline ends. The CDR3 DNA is TGTGCCAGTAGTATTATGTCCAGGGCACCGGGGGTCGAGCAGTACTTC. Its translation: CASSIMSRAPGVEQYF.

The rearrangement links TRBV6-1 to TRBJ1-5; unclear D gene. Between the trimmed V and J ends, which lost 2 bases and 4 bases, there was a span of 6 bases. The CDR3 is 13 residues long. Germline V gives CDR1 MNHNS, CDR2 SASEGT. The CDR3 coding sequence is TGTGCCAGCAGTGAACACACGAATCAGCCCCAGCATTTT. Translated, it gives CASSEHTNQPQHF.

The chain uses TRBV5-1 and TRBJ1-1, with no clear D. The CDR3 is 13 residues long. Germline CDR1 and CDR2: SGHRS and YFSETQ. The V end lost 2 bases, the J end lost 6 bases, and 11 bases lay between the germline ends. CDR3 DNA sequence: TGCGCCAGCAGCTTTTCTGACCAGGCTGAAGCTTTCTTT. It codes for CASSFSDQAEAFF.

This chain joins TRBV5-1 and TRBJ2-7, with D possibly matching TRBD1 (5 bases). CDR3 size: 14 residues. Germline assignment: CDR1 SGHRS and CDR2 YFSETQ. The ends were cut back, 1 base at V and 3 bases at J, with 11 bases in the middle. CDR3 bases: TGCGCCAGCAGCTTGCAGGGAAGGGACTACGAGCAGTACTTC. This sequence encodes CASSLQGRDYEQYF.

CDR3 in amino acids: CASSLAPGVYSGNTIYF. The CDR3 DNA sequence: TGTGCCAGCAGCTTAGCCCCAGGGGTATATTCTGGAAACACCATATATTTT. This chain links TRBV7-9 with TRBJ1-3; D possibly corresponds to TRBD1 (6 bases). With 0 bases removed from V and 1 base from J, the gap between germline ends came to 13 bases. Germline V gene sequence: CDR1 SEHNR, CDR2 FQNEAQ (reference sequence). The CDR3 runs to 17 residues.